This T cell receptor (beta chain) is from a study of blood T cells in healthy people across ages. Study findings and constraints: Because sorting was not performed, PBMCs prevented conclusive naive versus antigen-experienced comparison.

Details on this clonotype: The target antigen is unknown.

CDR3 length equals 17 residues. Germline V gene sequence: CDR1 SGDLS, CDR2 YYNGEE. J gave up 4 bases and V 0 bases, and 6 bases lay outside the gene matches. Next came a second PCR, run for 7 to 11 cycles, which used a sample-barcoded 5' primer along with a J-beta primer mix. TCRdb re-called the 5' RACE reads through MiXCR, storing one row per CDR3 protein. Among around 1.5 million distinct CDR3 sequences listed, 59% were seen once. The receptor was isolated from a young man in good health. The material sequenced was blood. The chain couples TRBV9 to TRBJ2-1; the match to TRBD2 covers 11 bases. Written as DNA, the CDR3 is TGTGCCAGCAGCGTAGCCTGGACTAGCGGGTTATACAATGAGCAGTTCTTC. Translated, it gives CASSVAWTSGLYNEQFF.